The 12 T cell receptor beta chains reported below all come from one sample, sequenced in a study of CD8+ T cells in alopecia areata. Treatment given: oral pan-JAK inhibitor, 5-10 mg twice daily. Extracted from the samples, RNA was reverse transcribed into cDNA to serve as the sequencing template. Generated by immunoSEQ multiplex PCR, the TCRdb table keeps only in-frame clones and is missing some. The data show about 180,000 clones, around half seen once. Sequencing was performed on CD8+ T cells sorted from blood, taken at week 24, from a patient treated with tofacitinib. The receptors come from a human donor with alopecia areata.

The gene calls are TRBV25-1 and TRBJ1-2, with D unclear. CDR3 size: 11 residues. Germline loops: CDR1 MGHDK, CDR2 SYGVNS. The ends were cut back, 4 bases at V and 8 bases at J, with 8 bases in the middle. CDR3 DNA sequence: TGTGCCAGCAGTGTGGGTAGAGGCTACACCTTC. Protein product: CASSVGRGYTF.

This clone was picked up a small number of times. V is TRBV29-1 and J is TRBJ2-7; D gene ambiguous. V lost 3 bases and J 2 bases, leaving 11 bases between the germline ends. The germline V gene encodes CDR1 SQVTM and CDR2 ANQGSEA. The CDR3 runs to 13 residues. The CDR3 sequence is CSVESVDTYEQYF. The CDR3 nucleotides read TGCAGCGTTGAGTCAGTCGATACCTACGAGCAGTACTTC.

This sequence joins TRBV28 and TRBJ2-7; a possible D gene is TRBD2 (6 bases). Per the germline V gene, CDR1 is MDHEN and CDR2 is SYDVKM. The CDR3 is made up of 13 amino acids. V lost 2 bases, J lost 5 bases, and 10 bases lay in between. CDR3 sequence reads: CASSLGPGDEQYF. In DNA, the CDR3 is TGTGCCAGCAGTTTAGGTCCGGGGGACGAGCAGTACTTC.

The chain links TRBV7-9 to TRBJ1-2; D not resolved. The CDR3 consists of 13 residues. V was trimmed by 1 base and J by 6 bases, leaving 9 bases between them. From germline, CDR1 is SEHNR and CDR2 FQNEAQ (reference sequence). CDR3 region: CASSLETSNGYTF. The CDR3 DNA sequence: TGTGCCAGCAGCTTAGAGACCTCTAATGGCTACACCTTC.

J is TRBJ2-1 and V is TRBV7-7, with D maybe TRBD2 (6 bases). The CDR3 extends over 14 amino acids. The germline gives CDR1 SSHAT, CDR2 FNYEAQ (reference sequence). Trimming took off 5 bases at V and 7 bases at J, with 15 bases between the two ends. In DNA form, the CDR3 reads TGTGCCAGCAGCACCGGGACTCGGGCAAATGAGCAGTTCTTC. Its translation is CASSTGTRANEQFF.

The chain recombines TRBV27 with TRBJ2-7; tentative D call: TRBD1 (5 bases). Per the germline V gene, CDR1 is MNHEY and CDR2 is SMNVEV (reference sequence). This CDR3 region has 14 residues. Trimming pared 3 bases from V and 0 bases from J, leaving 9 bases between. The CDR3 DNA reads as TGTGCCAGCAGTTTGACAGCAAGCTCCTACGAGCAGTACTTC. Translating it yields CASSLTASSYEQYF.

CDR3 loop: CASSSGTGGELFF. Here the CDR3 DNA reads TGTGCCAGCAGCTCTGGGACGGGCGGGGAGCTGTTTTTT. The genes are TRBV5-6 and TRBJ2-2, with D perhaps assigned TRBD1 or TRBD2 (5 bases each). The CDR3 runs 13 residues. With 3 bases removed from V and 7 bases from J, the gap between germline ends came to 10 bases. Germline V gene lookup returns CDR1 SGHDT and CDR2 YYEEEE. Complete variable domain (other parts from reference TRBV5-6 and TRBJ2-2): DAGVTQSPTHLIKTRGQQVTLRCSPKSGHDTVSWYQQALGQGPQFIFQYYEEEERQRGNFPDRFSGHQFPNYSSELNVNALLLGDSALYLCASSSGTGGELFFGEGSRLTVL.

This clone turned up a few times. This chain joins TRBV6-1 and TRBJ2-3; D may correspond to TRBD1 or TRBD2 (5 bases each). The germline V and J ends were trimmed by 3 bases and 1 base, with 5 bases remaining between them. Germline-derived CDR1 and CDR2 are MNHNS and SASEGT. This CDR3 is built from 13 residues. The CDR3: CASSEGGTDTQYF. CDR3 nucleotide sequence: TGTGCCAGCAGTGAGGGGGGCACAGATACGCAGTATTTT.

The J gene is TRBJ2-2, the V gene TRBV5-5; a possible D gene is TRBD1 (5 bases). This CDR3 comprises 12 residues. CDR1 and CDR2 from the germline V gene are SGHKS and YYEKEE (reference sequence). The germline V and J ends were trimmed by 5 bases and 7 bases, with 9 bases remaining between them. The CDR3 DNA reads TGTGCCAGCAGGGCTGACAGCGGGGAGCTGTTTTTT. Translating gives CASRADSGELFF.

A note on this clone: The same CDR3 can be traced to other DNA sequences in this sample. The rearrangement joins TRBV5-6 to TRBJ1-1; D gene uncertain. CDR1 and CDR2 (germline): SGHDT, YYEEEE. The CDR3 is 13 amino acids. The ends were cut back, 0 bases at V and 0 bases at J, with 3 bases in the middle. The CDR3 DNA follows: TGTGCCAGCAGCTTGGGGGTGAACACTGAAGCTTTCTTT. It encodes CASSLGVNTEAFF.

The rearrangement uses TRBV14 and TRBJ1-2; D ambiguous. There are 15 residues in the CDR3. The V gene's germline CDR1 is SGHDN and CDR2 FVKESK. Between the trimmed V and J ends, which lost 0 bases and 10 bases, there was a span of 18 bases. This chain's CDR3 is CASSQEGWEDEVYTF. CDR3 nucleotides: TGTGCCAGCAGCCAAGAAGGCTGGGAAGACGAAGTCTACACCTTC. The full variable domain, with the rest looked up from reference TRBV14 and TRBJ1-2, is EAGVTQFPSHSVIEKGQTVTLRCDPISGHDNLYWYRRVMGKEIKFLLHFVKESKQDESGMPNNRFLAERTGGTYSTLKVQPAELEDSGVYFCASSQEGWEDEVYTFGSGTRLTVV.

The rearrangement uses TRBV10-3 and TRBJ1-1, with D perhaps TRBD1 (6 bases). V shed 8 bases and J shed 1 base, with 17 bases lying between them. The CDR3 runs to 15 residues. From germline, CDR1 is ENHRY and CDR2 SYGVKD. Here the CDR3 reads CAIGRQDVQNTEAFF. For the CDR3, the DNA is TGTGCCATCGGGAGACAGGACGTGCAGAACACTGAAGCTTTCTTT.